This passage covers 5 T cell receptor beta chains from one sample sequenced in a study of cytomegalovirus exposure and HLA in healthy donors. Researchers ran the PCR with 60 Vbeta and 13 Jbeta primers. The method was immunoSEQ multiplex PCR; TCRdb's version includes in-frame clones alone and lacks a portion of them. Found here are about 98,000 clones, about three quarters of them singletons; the top ten hold 7% to 9%. Sequencing was carried out using PBMCs. The receptors originated from a human donor in good health.

CDR3 coding DNA: TGCGCCAGCAGTTCCCCGGGACAGGGGGCCGGGGAGCTGTTTTTT. This encodes CASSSPGQGAGELFF. This chain joins TRBV10-1 and TRBJ2-2, with 11 bases that match TRBD1. V shed 5 bases, J shed 6 bases, and the junction held 5 bases outside the gene matches. The V gene's germline CDR1 is WNHNN and CDR2 SYGVQD (reference sequence). CDR3 size: 15 residues.

The V call is TRBV6-5, the J call TRBJ2-1; D might be TRBD2 (5 bases). V lost 7 bases, J lost 6 bases, and 10 bases lay in between. The CDR3 spans 12 residues. Germline V gene sequence: CDR1 MNHEY, CDR2 SVGAGI. The CDR3: CASKSGFNEQFF. The CDR3 nucleotides read TGTGCCAGCAAGAGCGGTTTCAATGAGCAGTTCTTC.

The rearrangement uses TRBV5-1 and TRBJ2-5; D call uncertain. The V end was cut by 4 bases, the J end by 5 bases, with 24 bases between. The CDR3 covers 17 residues. Germline CDR1 and CDR2: SGHRS and YFSETQ. The CDR3 here is CASSPRVGLPGTETQYF. In nucleotides, the CDR3 is TGCGCCAGCAGCCCCCGCGTTGGTCTCCCCGGTACGGAGACCCAGTACTTC.

The CDR3 coding sequence is TGTGCCAGCAGCCCTTCCGGGACACAAAACACTGAAGCTTTCTTT. This encodes CASSPSGTQNTEAFF. This chain links TRBV4-2 with TRBJ1-1, with a weak D call TRBD1 (6 bases). Per germline, CDR1 LGHNA and CDR2 YNFKEQ. Trimming took 4 bases from V and 2 from J, leaving 14 bases between them. The CDR3 length is 15 residues.

The chain carries TRBV5-6 and TRBJ2-7; tentative D call: TRBD2 (7 bases). V dropped 4 bases and J dropped 5 bases, with 22 bases sitting between them. The germline CDR1 and CDR2 sequences are SGHDT and YYEEEE. This CDR3 contains 16 residues. CDR3 sequence reads: CASSPWWGGAAHEQYF. CDR3 DNA sequence: TGTGCCAGCAGCCCATGGTGGGGGGGCGCAGCCCACGAGCAGTACTTC.